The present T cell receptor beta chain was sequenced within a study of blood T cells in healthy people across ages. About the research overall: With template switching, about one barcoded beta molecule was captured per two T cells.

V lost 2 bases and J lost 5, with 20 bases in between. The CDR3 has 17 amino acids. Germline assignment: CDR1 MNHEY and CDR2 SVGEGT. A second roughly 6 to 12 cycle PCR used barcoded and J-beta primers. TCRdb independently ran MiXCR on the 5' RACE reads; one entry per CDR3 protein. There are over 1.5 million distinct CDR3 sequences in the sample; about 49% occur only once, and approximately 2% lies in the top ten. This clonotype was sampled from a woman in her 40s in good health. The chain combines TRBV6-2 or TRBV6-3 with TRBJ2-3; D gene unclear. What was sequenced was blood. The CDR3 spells CASSYATGPLSGDTQYF. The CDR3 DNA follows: TGTGCCAGCAGTTACGCCACGGGCCCTCTGTCCGGAGATACGCAGTATTTT.